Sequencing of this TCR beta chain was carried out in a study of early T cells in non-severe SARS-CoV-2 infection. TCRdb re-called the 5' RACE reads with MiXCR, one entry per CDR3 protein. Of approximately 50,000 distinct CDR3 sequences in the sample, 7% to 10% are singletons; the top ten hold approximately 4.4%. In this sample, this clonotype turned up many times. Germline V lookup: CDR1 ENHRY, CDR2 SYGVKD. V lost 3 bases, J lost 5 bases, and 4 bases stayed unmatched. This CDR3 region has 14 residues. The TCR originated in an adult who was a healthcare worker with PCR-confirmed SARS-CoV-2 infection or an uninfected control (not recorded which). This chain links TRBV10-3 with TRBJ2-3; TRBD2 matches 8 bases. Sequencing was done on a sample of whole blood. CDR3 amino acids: CAISDQLAGDTQYF. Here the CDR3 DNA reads TGTGCCATCAGTGATCAGCTAGCGGGAGATACGCAGTATTTT.